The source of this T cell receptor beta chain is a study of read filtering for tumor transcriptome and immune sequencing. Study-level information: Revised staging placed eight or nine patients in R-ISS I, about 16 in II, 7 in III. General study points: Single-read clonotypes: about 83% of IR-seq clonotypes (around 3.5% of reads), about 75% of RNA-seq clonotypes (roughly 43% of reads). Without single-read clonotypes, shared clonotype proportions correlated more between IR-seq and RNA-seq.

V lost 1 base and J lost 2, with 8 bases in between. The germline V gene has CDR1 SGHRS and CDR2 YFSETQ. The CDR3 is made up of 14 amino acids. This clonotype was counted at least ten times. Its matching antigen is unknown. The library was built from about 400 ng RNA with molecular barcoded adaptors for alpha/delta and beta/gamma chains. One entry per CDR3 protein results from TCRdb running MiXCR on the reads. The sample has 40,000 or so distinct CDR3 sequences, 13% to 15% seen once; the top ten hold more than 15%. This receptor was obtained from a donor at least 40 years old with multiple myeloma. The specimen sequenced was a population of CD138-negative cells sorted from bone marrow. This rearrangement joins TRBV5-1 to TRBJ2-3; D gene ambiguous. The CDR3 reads CASSLNAATDTQYF. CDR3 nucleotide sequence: TGCGCCAGCAGCTTGAACGCAGCCACAGATACGCAGTATTTT.